The next 5 T cell receptor beta chains were all read from a single sample in a study of blood T cell repertoires in COVID-19. Profiling relied on immunoSEQ multiplex PCR, and the TCRdb table lists in-frame clones only, not all of them. The table has over 65,000 clones, about nine tenths seen once; the top ten hold roughly 7.2%. Sequencing was done on a sample of peripheral blood. These receptors all stem from a human donor in a cohort sampled during active COVID-19.

CDR3 nucleotide sequence: TGTGCCAGTAGAGTAGGGAGGGCCCAAGAGACCCAGTACTTC. Translation: CASRVGRAQETQYF. The J gene is TRBJ2-5, the V gene TRBV19; 7 positions match TRBD2. The CDR3 is 14 amino acids. J gave up 1 base and V 6 bases, and 5 bases lay outside the gene matches. CDR1 and CDR2 from the germline V gene are LNHDA and SQIVND (reference sequence).

This clone was picked up one time. V gene TRBV4-2 combines with J gene TRBJ2-1, with TRBD2 identical over 8 bases. The germline CDR1 and CDR2 sequences are LGHNA and YNFKEQ. V dropped 4 bases and J dropped 4; count of bases not matched to a gene: 6. CDR3 size: 15 residues. CDR3 residues: CASSPAGGVYNEQFF. CDR3 nucleotides: TGTGCCAGCAGCCCCGCCGGGGGGGTTTACAATGAGCAGTTCTTC.

The rearrangement joins TRBV6-5 to TRBJ1-6; 8 positions agree with TRBD1. Germline V gene sequence: CDR1 MNHEY, CDR2 SVGAGI. V dropped 7 bases and J dropped 7; count of bases not matched to a gene: 3. The CDR3 runs 13 residues. CDR3 bases: TGTGCCAGCAATGGACAGGGAAATTCACCCCTCCACTTT. Amino acids: CASNGQGNSPLHF.

The chain has TRBV3-1 (or the pseudogene TRBV3-2) and TRBJ1-2, with a possible D match to TRBD1 (5 bases). CDR1 LGHDT and CDR2 YNNKEL come from the germline V gene (reference sequence). V lost 5 bases to trimming and J lost 5 bases, with 12 bases between them. This CDR3 comprises 13 residues. In DNA, the CDR3 is TGTGCCAGCAGCGGGGCAGGGAATTATGGCTACACCTTC. Its protein is CASSGAGNYGYTF.

The V and J genes are TRBV5-1 and TRBJ1-4; D is undetermined. The CDR3 spans 15 residues. Germline V gene lookup returns CDR1 SGHRS and CDR2 YFSETQ. Trimming removed 4 bases at V and 0 bases at J, with 10 bases between. CDR3 sequence reads: CASSLTGTTNEKLFF. The CDR3 DNA follows: TGCGCCAGCAGCCTGACCGGGACAACTAATGAAAAACTGTTTTTT.